The T cell receptor (beta chain) described here comes from a study of blood T cell repertoires in COVID-19. The CDR3 is 16 amino acids. Germline CDR1 MGHRA, CDR2 YSYEKL. The V gene lost 0 bases and the J gene lost 0 bases, with 11 bases spanning the gap. The protocol was immunoSEQ multiplex PCR, while the TCRdb copy is restricted to in-frame clones and leaves out a portion. The sample includes 300,000 to 400,000 clones, over 75% of them seen just once. The sequencing sample was made of peripheral blood. This sequence originates from a woman aged 55-69 years with COVID-19, enrolled during active disease. This chain connects TRBV4-1 to TRBJ1-1; D is perhaps TRBD1 (5 bases). CDR3: CASSQEGGNLNTEAFF. CDR3 DNA sequence: TGCGCCAGCAGCCAAGAGGGGGGGAATCTGAACACTGAAGCTTTCTTT.